The 11 T cell receptor beta chains reported below all come from one sample, sequenced in a study of T cell responses to AZD1222 COVID-19 vaccine. This table comes from immunoSEQ multiplex PCR, and its TCRdb copy is limited to in-frame clones, with some not included. Here the sample spans approximately 89,000 clones, about 90% being singletons. This material consisted of peripheral blood, taken on day 0 of MenACWY control vaccination. Source of these receptors: an adult in good health.

The chain recombines TRBV6-2 or TRBV6-3 with TRBJ2-2; 11 bases are shared with TRBD1. CDR1 and CDR2 from the germline V gene are MNHEY and SVGEGT. The J segment lost 5 bases and the V segment lost 4 bases, leaving 3 bases of the junction unmatched. The CDR3 has 15 amino acids. The CDR3 region has the DNA TGTGCCAGCAGTTCCGGGACAGGGGGAACCGGGGAGCTGTTTTTT. It yields the protein CASSSGTGGTGELFF.

The chain is built from TRBV5-4 and TRBJ1-2, with 10 bases identical to TRBD1. Germline V CDR1 and CDR2: SGHNT, YYREEE (reference sequence). J lost 7 bases, V lost 4 bases, and 4 bases had no gene match. The CDR3 sequence is 13 residues long. In nucleotides, the CDR3 is TGTGCCAGCAGCCGAGGACAGGGGGGTGGCTACACCTTC. Protein: CASSRGQGGGYTF.

The chain has TRBV5-1 and TRBJ1-2; D is unresolved. The V and J ends lost 0 bases and 13 bases respectively, with 16 bases between them. Germline CDR1 reads SGHRS; CDR2 reads YFSETQ. The length of the CDR3 is 13 residues. CDR3 nucleotides: TGCGCCAGCAGCTTGGCCCCCGGGCAATCGGGCACCTTC. This gives the protein CASSLAPGQSGTF.

In this sample, this clone turned up once. The chain links TRBV5-8 to TRBJ2-1; D unclear. The V gene's germline CDR1 is SGHTS and CDR2 YDEGEE. The CDR3 has 16 residues. Between the trimmed V and J ends, which lost 4 bases and 0 bases, there was a span of 14 bases. In nucleotides, the CDR3 is TGTGCCAGCAGCCCCCGTGAGATAAGCTCCTACAATGAGCAGTTCTTC. This codes for CASSPREISSYNEQFF.

This sequence joins TRBV19 and TRBJ2-7; 7 bases are shared with TRBD2. Germline V lookup: CDR1 LNHDA, CDR2 SQIVND (reference sequence). V was pared by 3 bases and J by 5 bases, with 13 bases of the junction left unmatched. The CDR3 spans 16 residues. Here the CDR3 reads CASSIRGRGGVHEQYF. In DNA form, the CDR3 reads TGTGCCAGTAGTATTCGAGGCCGGGGAGGGGTCCACGAGCAGTACTTC.

This rearrangement joins TRBV28 to TRBJ1-2; D ambiguous. The ends were cut back, 10 bases at V and 4 bases at J, with 22 bases in the middle. The germline gives CDR1 MDHEN, CDR2 SYDVKM. The CDR3 consists of 15 residues. This CDR3 reads CAIKRTTATPYGYTF. The CDR3 bases are TGTGCCATCAAGCGAACTACAGCAACTCCCTATGGCTACACCTTC.

There are a few counts of this clone. The V call is TRBV6-1, the J call TRBJ1-5; D remains ambiguous. The germline gives CDR1 MNHNS, CDR2 SASEGT. Trimming cost V 3 bases and J 6 bases, with 12 bases left between them. The CDR3 sequence is 14 residues long. This chain's CDR3 is CASSEVGLGQPQHF. The CDR3 nucleotides are TGTGCCAGCAGTGAGGTAGGGTTGGGTCAGCCCCAGCATTTT.

The chain recombines TRBV6-5 with TRBJ2-1; 12 bases line up with TRBD1. This CDR3 has 13 amino acids. V was pared by 6 bases and J by 6 bases, with 0 bases of the junction left unmatched. Germline loops: CDR1 MNHEY, CDR2 SVGAGI. The CDR3 nucleotides read TGTGCCAGCAGGGGACAGGGGGCCAATGAGCAGTTCTTC. Its translation: CASRGQGANEQFF.

The J gene is TRBJ1-5, the V gene TRBV6-5; D not resolved. CDR1 MNHEY and CDR2 SVGAGI come from the germline V gene. The CDR3 runs to 16 residues. The V and J ends lost 4 bases and 4 bases respectively, with 17 bases between them. The CDR3 protein is CASSFAPPRDNQPQHF. In DNA form, the CDR3 reads TGTGCCAGCAGTTTCGCCCCCCCACGGGATAATCAGCCCCAGCATTTT.

CDR3 loop: CASSRSGGQETQYF. The CDR3 region has the DNA TGTGCCAGCAGCCGTAGCGGGGGCCAAGAGACCCAGTACTTC. This sequence joins TRBV14 and TRBJ2-5, with TRBD2 identical over 9 bases. From germline, CDR1 is SGHDN and CDR2 FVKESK. Trimming cost V 4 bases and J 1 base; bases outside gene matches: 1. The CDR3 sequence is 14 residues long.

J is TRBJ2-7 and V is TRBV19; possibly TRBD1 for D (6 bases). CDR1 and CDR2 (germline): LNHDA, SQIVND (reference sequence). The CDR3 is 14 residues long. The V and J ends lost 1 base and 5 bases respectively, with 12 bases between them. The CDR3 sequence is CASSIGGGQHEQYF. CDR3 in DNA: TGTGCCAGTAGTATAGGGGGTGGACAGCACGAGCAGTACTTC.